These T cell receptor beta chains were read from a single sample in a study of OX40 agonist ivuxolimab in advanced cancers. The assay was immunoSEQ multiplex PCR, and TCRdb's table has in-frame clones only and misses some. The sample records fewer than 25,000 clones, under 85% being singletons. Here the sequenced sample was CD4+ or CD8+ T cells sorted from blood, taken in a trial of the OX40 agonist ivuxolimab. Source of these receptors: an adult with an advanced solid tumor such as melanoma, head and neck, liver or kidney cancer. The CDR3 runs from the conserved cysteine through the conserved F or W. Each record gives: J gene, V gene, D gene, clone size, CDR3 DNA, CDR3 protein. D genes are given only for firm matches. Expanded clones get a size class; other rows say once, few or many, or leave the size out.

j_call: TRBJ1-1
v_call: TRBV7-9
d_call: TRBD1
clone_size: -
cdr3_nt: TGTGCCAGCAGCGACAGGGACATGAACACTGAAGCTTTCTTT
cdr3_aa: CASSDRDMNTEAFF

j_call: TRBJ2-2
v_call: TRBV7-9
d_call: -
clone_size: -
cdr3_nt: TGTGCCAGCAGTACAGGGGAGGTGGACACCGGGGAGCTGTTTTTT
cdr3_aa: CASSTGEVDTGELFF

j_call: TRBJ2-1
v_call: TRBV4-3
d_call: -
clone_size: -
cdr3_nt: TGCGCCAGCAGCCCCCGGGACCGAGCCTACAATGAGCAGTTCTTC
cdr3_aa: CASSPRDRAYNEQFF

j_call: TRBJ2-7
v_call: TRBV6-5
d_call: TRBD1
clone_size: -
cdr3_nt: TGTGCAACAGGGGATTCCTACGAGCAGTACTTC
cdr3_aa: CATGDSYEQYF

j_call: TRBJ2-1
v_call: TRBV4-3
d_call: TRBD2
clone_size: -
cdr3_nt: TGCGCCAGCAGCCAAGATGGGAGCGGGGGGGCCTTATTAGGCAATGAGCAGTTCTTC
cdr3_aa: CASSQDGSGGALLGNEQFF

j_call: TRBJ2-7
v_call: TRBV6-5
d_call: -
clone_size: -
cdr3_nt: TGTGCCAGCAGTGGGGGGACGGGCTCCTACGAGCAGTACTTC
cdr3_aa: CASSGGTGSYEQYF

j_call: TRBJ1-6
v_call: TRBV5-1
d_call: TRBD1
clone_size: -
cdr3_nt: TGCGCCAGCAGCTTGACCCGGGACAGGGGTTATTCACCCCTCCACTTT
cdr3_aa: CASSLTRDRGYSPLHF

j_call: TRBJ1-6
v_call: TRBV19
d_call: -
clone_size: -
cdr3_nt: TGTGCCAGTAGTACCGACCCGGAGTCCGGAGGCTCCTATAATTCACCCCTCCACTTT
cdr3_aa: CASSTDPESGGSYNSPLHF

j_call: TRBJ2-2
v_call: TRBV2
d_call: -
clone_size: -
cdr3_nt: TGTGCCAGCACCGAGGTGGAGGGAAGAACCGGGGAGCTGTTTTTT
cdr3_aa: CASTEVEGRTGELFF

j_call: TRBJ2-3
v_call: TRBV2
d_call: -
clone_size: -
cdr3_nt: TGTGCCAGCAGTACGAGGGACGGGGCAGACACAGATACGCAGTATTTT
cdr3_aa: CASSTRDGADTDTQYF

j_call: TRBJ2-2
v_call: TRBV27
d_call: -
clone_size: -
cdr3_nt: TGTGCCAGCAGTACCCTGAACACCGGGGAGCTGTTTTTT
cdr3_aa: CASSTLNTGELFF

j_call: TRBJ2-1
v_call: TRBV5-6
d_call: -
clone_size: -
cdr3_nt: TGTGCCAGCAGCTTTAATCCAGTCCTCAGTCACAATGAGCAGTTCTTC
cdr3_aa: CASSFNPVLSHNEQFF

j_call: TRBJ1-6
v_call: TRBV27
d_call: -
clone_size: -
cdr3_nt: TGTGCCACCCCCTGGGGGATAGGGTCCTATAATTCACCCCTCCACTTT
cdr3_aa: CATPWGIGSYNSPLHF

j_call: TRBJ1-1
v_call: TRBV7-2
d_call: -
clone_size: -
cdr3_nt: TGTGCCAGCAGCCCACGAACGGGGGGAATGAACACTGAAGCTTTCTTT
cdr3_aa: CASSPRTGGMNTEAFF

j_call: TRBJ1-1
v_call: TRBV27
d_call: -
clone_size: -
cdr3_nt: TGTGCCAGCAGTAGAAACAGGGAAGGGAACACTGAAGCTTTCTTT
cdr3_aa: CASSRNREGNTEAFF

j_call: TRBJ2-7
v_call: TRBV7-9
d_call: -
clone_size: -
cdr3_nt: TGTGCCAGCAGCGCTGTGGGCCGCTACGAGCAGTACTTC
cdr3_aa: CASSAVGRYEQYF

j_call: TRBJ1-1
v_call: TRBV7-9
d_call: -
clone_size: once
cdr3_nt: TGTGCCAGCAGCTCCGGACAGAAATTTACTGAAGCTTTCTTT
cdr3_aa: CASSSGQKFTEAFF

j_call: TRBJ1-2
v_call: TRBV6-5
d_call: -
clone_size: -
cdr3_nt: TGTGCCAGCAGTATTGACAGTTACTATGGCTACACCTTC
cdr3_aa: CASSIDSYYGYTF

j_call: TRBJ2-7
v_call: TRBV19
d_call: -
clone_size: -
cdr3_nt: TGTGCCAGTAGTTTTGGAACAGCCTACGAGCAGTACTTC
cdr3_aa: CASSFGTAYEQYF

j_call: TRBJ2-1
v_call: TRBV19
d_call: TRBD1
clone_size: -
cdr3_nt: TGTGCCAGTAGTATAACCCTGACAGGGTTCCGGGCCAATGAGCAGTTCTTC
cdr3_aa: CASSITLTGFRANEQFF

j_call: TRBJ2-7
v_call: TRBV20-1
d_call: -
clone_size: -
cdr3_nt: TGCAGTGCCCGGGAATCCTACGAGCAGTACTTC
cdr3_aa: CSARESYEQYF

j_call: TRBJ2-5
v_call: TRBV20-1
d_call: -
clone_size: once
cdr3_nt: TGCAGTGCTAGAATTAGAGAGACCCAGTACTTC
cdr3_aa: CSARIRETQYF

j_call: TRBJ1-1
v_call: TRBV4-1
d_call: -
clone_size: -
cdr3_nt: TGCGCCAGCAGCCAAGTTCTTACAGGCTTTACTGAAGCTTTCTTT
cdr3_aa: CASSQVLTGFTEAFF

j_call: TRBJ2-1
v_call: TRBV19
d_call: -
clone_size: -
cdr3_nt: TGTGCCAGTAGTATAATGGGGGGAGGATACAATGAGCAGTTCTTC
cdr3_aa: CASSIMGGGYNEQFF

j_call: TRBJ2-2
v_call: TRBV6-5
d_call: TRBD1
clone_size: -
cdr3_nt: TGTGCCAGCAGTTACAACAGGGGTTCCGGGGAGCTGTTTTTT
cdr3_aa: CASSYNRGSGELFF

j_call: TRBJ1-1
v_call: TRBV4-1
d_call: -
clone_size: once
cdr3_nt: TGCGCCAGCAGCCCGGGACGATGGAGGACGGCAGAAGCTTTCTTT
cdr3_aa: CASSPGRWRTAEAFF

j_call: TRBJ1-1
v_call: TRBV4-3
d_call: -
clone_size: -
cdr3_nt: TGCGCCAGCAGCCAAGAAACGGGGGTTGGGGGCACTGAAGCTTTCTTT
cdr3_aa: CASSQETGVGGTEAFF